Each of the 25 T cell receptor beta chains below was sequenced from the same sample in a study of T-cell memory formation after mild COVID-19. TCRdb passed the 5' RACE reads through MiXCR, listing each CDR3 protein once. The sample holds around 420,000 distinct CDR3 sequences; about 24% are singletons and the top ten take around 9%. Sequencing was carried out using PBMCs or a T cell subset sorted from them (not recorded which). Source of these receptors: an adult woman who had mild COVID-19 (a few samples of this study predate the infection). Cell type and time point are not known.

This clonotype has just a few counts. V is TRBV7-2 and J is TRBJ1-1, with 7 bases lining up with TRBD1. CDR1 is SGHTA and CDR2 is FQGNSA in the germline V gene. With V trimmed by 4 bases and J by 3 bases, 8 bases remained unmatched. This CDR3 has 15 residues. The CDR3 spells CASSYPRGKDTEAFF. Written as DNA, the CDR3 is TGTGCCAGCAGCTACCCCAGGGGGAAGGACACTGAAGCTTTCTTT.

The chain recombines TRBV12-5 with TRBJ2-7, with 12 bases fitting TRBD1. The ends lost 2 bases at V and 7 bases at J; junction bases unmatched: 9. The CDR3 consists of 16 residues. Germline values: CDR1 LGHNT, CDR2 FRNRAP. CDR3 coding DNA: TGTGCTAGTGGTTTGTTACTGGGACAGGGGGCTGAAGAGCAGTACTTC. Its protein is CASGLLLGQGAEEQYF.

The sample holds a few counts of this clonotype. V usage is TRBV5-1 and J usage is TRBJ2-7, with D tentatively TRBD2 (6 bases). Germline CDR1 is SGHRS and CDR2 is YFSETQ. This CDR3 is 15 amino acids long. The ends were cut back, 4 bases at V and 2 bases at J, with 16 bases in the middle. CDR3 residues: CASSPLGGLTYEQYF. CDR3 coding DNA: TGCGCCAGCAGCCCTCTTGGGGGGTTAACCTACGAGCAGTACTTC.

At least ten counts were recorded for this clonotype. The V gene is TRBV7-2, the J gene TRBJ2-3; no reliable D call. Germline V gives CDR1 SGHTA, CDR2 FQGNSA. The CDR3 loop spans 15 amino acids. Trimming took 3 bases from V and 0 from J, leaving 10 bases between them. CDR3: CASSLRTASTDTQYF. The CDR3 nucleotides are TGTGCCAGCAGCTTGCGGACCGCCAGCACAGATACGCAGTATTTT.

This clonotype was observed a few times. J is TRBJ1-6 and V is TRBV5-1, with TRBD1 identical over 7 bases. This CDR3 comprises 15 residues. Germline CDR1 reads SGHRS; CDR2 reads YFSETQ. V shed 4 bases and J 6 bases; nucleotides not matched to a gene: 7. CDR3 loop: CASSEFGTANSPLHF. CDR3 sequence (DNA): TGCGCCAGCAGCGAGTTTGGGACAGCTAATTCACCCCTCCACTTT.

The genes are TRBV28 and TRBJ1-5, with TRBD1 matching over 10 bases. The CDR3 sequence is 14 residues long. V was pared by 3 bases and J by 6 bases, with 2 bases of the junction left unmatched. From germline, CDR1 is MDHEN and CDR2 SYDVKM. CDR3 amino acids: CASSLGQGFQPQHF. The DNA of the CDR3 is TGTGCCAGCAGTTTGGGACAGGGGTTTCAGCCCCAGCATTTT.

This chain uses TRBV6-2 or TRBV6-3 with TRBJ1-5; 9 nucleotides align to TRBD1. V dropped 6 bases and J dropped 6; count of bases not matched to a gene: 9. Germline V gives CDR1 MNHEY, CDR2 SVGEGT. The CDR3 loop spans 15 amino acids. The chain's CDR3 is CASSQPTGGFQPQHF. Here the CDR3 DNA reads TGTGCCAGCAGCCAACCGACAGGGGGATTTCAGCCCCAGCATTTT.

J is TRBJ1-1 and V is TRBV6-5; 12 positions match TRBD1. The V gene end was trimmed by 7 bases and the J gene end by 4 bases; junction bases not matched to a gene: 10. The CDR3 is made up of 16 amino acids. In germline, CDR1 is MNHEY, CDR2 SVGAGI. The CDR3 loop is CASTNGGQGAVTEAFF. CDR3 coding DNA: TGTGCCAGCACCAACGGGGGACAGGGGGCGGTCACTGAAGCTTTCTTT.

The chain links TRBV4-2 to TRBJ2-1; 7 positions agree with TRBD2. This CDR3 is built from 14 residues. The germline CDR1 and CDR2 sequences are LGHNA and YNFKEQ. Trimming took 1 base from V and 8 from J; bases not matched to a gene: 5. CDR3 nucleotides: TGTGCCAGCAGCCAAGGCGGGGGTTCGGATGAGCAGTTCTTC. This gives the protein CASSQGGGSDEQFF.

This chain joins TRBV4-1 and TRBJ1-2, with TRBD1 as a possible D gene (5 bases). Trimming pared 3 bases from V and 3 bases from J, leaving 14 bases between. The CDR3 sequence is 15 residues long. Per germline, CDR1 MGHRA and CDR2 YSYEKL. Written as DNA, the CDR3 is TGCGCCAGCAGCCAGACCCCCCAGGGCGACTATGGCTACACCTTC. Protein sequence: CASSQTPQGDYGYTF.

This clonotype was seen only a few times. The V and J genes are TRBV11-1 and TRBJ1-1; no reliable D call. The CDR3 covers 13 residues. The V gene's germline CDR1 is SGHAT and CDR2 FQDESV (reference sequence). The V and J ends lost 5 bases and 5 bases respectively, with 12 bases between them. CDR3 nucleotides: TGTGCCAGCAGCCTAACCTGGAATACTGAAGCTTTCTTT. Translation gives CASSLTWNTEAFF. The variable domain in full, completed from reference TRBV11-1 and TRBJ1-1, reads EAEVAQSPRYKITEKSQAVAFWCDPISGHATLYWYRQILGQGPELLVQFQDESVVDDSQLPKDRFSAERLKGVDSTLKIQPAELGDSAMYLCASSLTWNTEAFFGQGTRLTVV.

The rearrangement uses TRBV28 and TRBJ1-1, with D maybe TRBD1 (6 bases). This CDR3 is 15 amino acids long. Germline lookup yields CDR1 MDHEN and CDR2 SYDVKM. The ends were cut back, 6 bases at V and 5 bases at J, with 19 bases in the middle. This CDR3 is CASRIFEGGGTEAFF. CDR3 DNA: TGTGCCAGCAGGATCTTCGAGGGGGGTGGGACTGAAGCTTTCTTT.

This clonotype was detected only a few times. V usage is TRBV7-9 and J usage is TRBJ1-1; possible D gene TRBD1, 6 bases. The V end was cut by 5 bases, the J end by 1 base, with 17 bases between. Germline loops: CDR1 SEHNR, CDR2 FQNEAQ (reference sequence). The length of the CDR3 is 16 residues. The CDR3 loop is CASSQGKGQKNTEAFF. The DNA of the CDR3 is TGTGCCAGCAGCCAGGGGAAGGGACAAAAGAACACTGAAGCTTTCTTT.

This clonotype has just a few counts. This chain joins TRBV29-1 and TRBJ2-3; D is ambiguous. The CDR3 runs to 12 residues. Germline V CDR1 and CDR2: SQVTM, ANQGSEA. The V end was cut by 8 bases, the J end by 4 bases, with 13 bases between. The CDR3 region is CSMFEDADTQYF. The CDR3 coding sequence is TGCAGCATGTTTGAAGATGCAGATACGCAGTATTTT.

The rearrangement links TRBV14 to TRBJ2-5; TRBD2 agrees at 12 bases. The length of the CDR3 is 17 residues. Losses at the gene ends were 4 bases for V and 5 bases for J; bases not matched to a gene: 11. From germline, CDR1 is SGHDN and CDR2 FVKESK. The CDR3 here is CASSPLAGGPFGETQYF. DNA of the CDR3: TGTGCCAGCAGCCCGCTAGCGGGAGGGCCCTTTGGGGAGACCCAGTACTTC.

This clonotype appeared a few times. The rearrangement links TRBV5-6 to TRBJ1-1; D possibly corresponds to TRBD1 (5 bases). The CDR3 spans 14 residues. Germline assignment: CDR1 SGHDT and CDR2 YYEEEE. The ends were cut back, 4 bases at V and 0 bases at J, with 10 bases in the middle. In nucleotides, the CDR3 is TGTGCCAGCAGCCCGGAACAGGTGAACACTGAAGCTTTCTTT. This sequence encodes CASSPEQVNTEAFF.

This clonotype has ten or more counts. This chain uses TRBV7-6 with TRBJ2-1; 7 positions match TRBD2. This CDR3 region has 16 residues. Germline loops: CDR1 SGHVS, CDR2 FNYEAQ. The ends lost 5 bases at V and 1 base at J; junction bases unmatched: 8. The CDR3 bases are TGTGCCAGCAGCCCTCGAGCGGGGTTATCCTACAATGAGCAGTTCTTC. Amino acid sequence: CASSPRAGLSYNEQFF.

The CDR3 loop reads CASSSGLDSHEQYF. CDR3 DNA: TGTGCCAGCTCATCTGGACTAGACAGCCACGAGCAGTACTTC. The chain uses TRBV18 and TRBJ2-7; 7 bases map to TRBD2. CDR3 length: 14 residues. The V segment lost 5 bases and the J segment 5 bases; nucleotides outside the gene matches: 9. CDR1 is KGHSH and CDR2 is LQKENI in the germline V gene. Filled out from reference TRBV18 and TRBJ2-7, the complete variable domain reads NAGVMQNPRHLVRRRGQEARLRCSPMKGHSHVYWYRQLPEEGLKFMVYLQKENIIDESGMPKERFSAEFPKEGPSILRIQQVVRGDSAAYFCASSSGLDSHEQYFGPGTRLTVT.

This clonotype was counted between two and nine times. This chain links TRBV29-1 with TRBJ2-3, with D possibly matching TRBD1 (5 bases). V was clipped by 6 bases and J by 6 bases, with 19 bases between them. The germline CDR1 and CDR2 sequences are SQVTM and ANQGSEA. This CDR3 is built from 14 residues. DNA of the CDR3: TGCAGCGTCGTGGATCCCAGGGTTGGGGATACGCAGTATTTT. This codes for CSVVDPRVGDTQYF.

The table lists this clonotype with a few counts. V gene TRBV7-2 combines with J gene TRBJ2-7; TRBD2 matches at 9 bases. V lost 4 bases to trimming and J lost 2 bases; unmatched junction nucleotides: 3. The CDR3 is made up of 14 amino acids. Germline values: CDR1 SGHTA, CDR2 FQGNSA. CDR3 coding DNA: TGTGCCAGCAGCTATCTAGCGGGGCCCTACGAGCAGTACTTC. Translated: CASSYLAGPYEQYF. Full variable domain (rest looked up from reference TRBV7-2 and TRBJ2-7): GAGVSQSPSNKVTEKGKDVELRCDPISGHTALYWYRQSLGQGLEFLIYFQGNSAPDKSGLPSDRFSAERTGGSVSTLTIQRTQQEDSAVYLCASSYLAGPYEQYFGPGTRLTVT.

Here the CDR3 reads CASSQPGQKDYEQFF. The CDR3 region has the DNA TGTGCCAGCTCACAACCGGGACAAAAAGACTATGAGCAGTTCTTC. This chain links TRBV18 with TRBJ2-1; D is perhaps TRBD1 (6 bases). CDR3 size: 15 residues. CDR1 is KGHSH, CDR2 LQKENI, per germline. V dropped 4 bases and J dropped 8 bases, with 18 bases sitting between them.

The gene calls are TRBV4-1 and TRBJ2-5; possible D gene TRBD1, 5 bases. The germline CDR1 and CDR2 sequences are MGHRA and YSYEKL. This CDR3 contains 14 residues. V shed 4 bases and J shed 1 base, with 10 bases lying between them. The CDR3 protein is CASSPVTVQETQYF. As DNA, the CDR3 is TGCGCCAGCAGCCCAGTGACAGTCCAAGAGACCCAGTACTTC.

The CDR3 DNA is TGTGCCAGTATGGAAGGGGGCACAGATACGCAGTATTTT. It encodes CASMEGGTDTQYF. V is TRBV12-3 or TRBV12-4 and J is TRBJ2-3; TRBD1 might be the D (5 bases). The ends were cut back, 9 bases at V and 1 base at J, with 11 bases in the middle. This CDR3 region has 13 residues.

This chain links TRBV15 with TRBJ2-1, with TRBD2 matching 7 bases. This CDR3 has 15 residues. J gave up 7 bases and V 1 base, and 7 bases lay outside the gene matches. Germline CDR1 and CDR2: LNHNV and YYDKDF (reference sequence). CDR3 in amino acids: CATSRGGGSGNEQFF. The CDR3 DNA reads TGTGCCACCAGCAGAGGGGGCGGGAGTGGGAATGAGCAGTTCTTC.

This clonotype has just a few counts. The junction departs from germline at one end; a sequencing error may be responsible. The gene calls are TRBV15 and TRBJ2-1, with D uncertain. Germline V gene data show CDR1 as LNHNV and CDR2 as YYDKDF (reference sequence). This CDR3 is built from 14 residues. CDR3 DNA sequence: TGTGCCACCAGCAGAGACTATACCCCGGACCACGTTATCTTC. Amino acid sequence: CATSRDYTPDHVIF.